Each of the 22 T cell receptor beta chains below was sequenced from the same sample in a study of technical replicates of blood from several donors. Some clones are missing from TCRdb's copy, which holds only in-frame ones; the method was immunoSEQ multiplex PCR. The sample yields about 71,000 clones, more than 90% seen once. Input material: T cells isolated from PBMCs. The receptors stem from a human donor in good health.

The genes are TRBV7-3 and TRBJ2-2; the D gene is possibly TRBD2 (6 bases). Deletions cut 5 bases from V and 8 bases from J, with 18 bases between. CDR1 SGHTA and CDR2 FQGTGA come from the germline V gene. There are 15 residues in the CDR3. This CDR3 is CASSEGISGRGELFF. The CDR3 nucleotides read TGTGCCAGCAGCGAGGGAATTAGCGGAAGGGGGGAGCTGTTTTTT.

The V and J genes are TRBV11-2 and TRBJ2-7; TRBD2 matches at 12 bases. Germline loops: CDR1 SGHAT, CDR2 FQNNGV. This CDR3 has 17 amino acids. V shed 8 bases and J 2 bases; nucleotides not matched to a gene: 13. CDR3 DNA sequence: TGTGCCAGCGCCCTACTAGCGGGAGGACTTCTGACCTACGAGCAGTACTTC. It codes for CASALLAGGLLTYEQYF.

The chain employs TRBV27 and TRBJ2-7, with D perhaps TRBD1 (6 bases). In germline, CDR1 is MNHEY, CDR2 SMNVEV (reference sequence). V was trimmed by 2 bases and J by 3 bases, leaving 11 bases between them. The CDR3 loop spans 14 amino acids. The CDR3 reads CASSLTGQSYEQYF. The CDR3 bases are TGTGCCAGCAGTTTAACGGGACAAAGCTACGAGCAGTACTTC.

The CDR3 loop is CAWTRGGTGELFF. Here the CDR3 DNA reads TGTGCCTGGACCCGTGGCGGGACCGGGGAGCTGTTTTTT. The chain has TRBV30 and TRBJ2-2, with D maybe TRBD2 (5 bases). This CDR3 spans 13 amino acids. The V and J ends lost 4 bases and 5 bases respectively, with 11 bases between them. CDR1 and CDR2 (germline): GTSNPN, SVGIG (reference sequence).

The gene calls are TRBV27 and TRBJ2-3; perhaps TRBD2 as D (7 bases). The CDR3 loop spans 14 amino acids. V gave up 6 bases and J gave up 2 bases, with 12 bases separating them. Germline lookup yields CDR1 MNHEY and CDR2 SMNVEV (reference sequence). The CDR3 nucleotides are TGTGCCAGCAGAGGGAGGGGGTACACAGATACGCAGTATTTT. Residues: CASRGRGYTDTQYF.

The chain has TRBV11-2 and TRBJ1-2; no firm D call. V dropped 1 base and J dropped 3 bases, with 15 bases sitting between them. Germline V CDR1 and CDR2: SGHAT, FQNNGV. The CDR3 length is 16 residues. CDR3 in DNA: TGTGCCAGCAGCTTAGGAGGCACGGACTATTACTATGGCTACACCTTC. Translation: CASSLGGTDYYYGYTF.

The CDR3 DNA sequence: TGTGCCAGCAGCCCTCAACTTCTGAGCTCCTACAATGAGCAGTTCTTC. This translates into CASSPQLLSSYNEQFF. The V call is TRBV11-2, the J call TRBJ2-1; D not certain. Germline loops: CDR1 SGHAT, CDR2 FQNNGV. The CDR3 contains 16 residues. Deletions cut 5 bases from V and 0 bases from J, with 14 bases between.

This chain joins TRBV10-3 and TRBJ1-5; D possibly corresponds to TRBD1 (5 bases). V was cut by 0 bases and J by 13 bases, with 19 bases left in between. Germline CDR1 and CDR2: ENHRY and SYGVKD. This CDR3 spans 15 amino acids. DNA of the CDR3: TGTGCCATCAGTGAGTCCTGGGCAGGGCCGAATATTCAGCATTTT. As protein: CAISESWAGPNIQHF.

Here the CDR3 DNA reads TGCGCCAGCAGCTTGGGGCAGGGGGTCGGCTACACCTTC. This translates into CASSLGQGVGYTF. J is TRBJ1-2 and V is TRBV5-1; TRBD1 agrees at 7 bases. Germline V gene sequence: CDR1 SGHRS, CDR2 YFSETQ. Unmatched junction bases numbered 4, after V lost 0 bases and J lost 8 bases. The CDR3 has 13 amino acids.

CDR3 coding DNA: TGTGCCAGCAGCGCAACAGGGAATCAGCCCCAGCATTTT. Translated, it gives CASSATGNQPQHF. This chain uses TRBV7-2 with TRBJ1-5; perhaps TRBD1 as D (6 bases). The germline V and J ends were trimmed by 5 bases and 4 bases, with 9 bases remaining between them. The germline CDR1 and CDR2 sequences are SGHTA and FQGNSA. The CDR3 runs to 13 residues.

This clone came up a few times. The V and J genes are TRBV4-1 and TRBJ1-5; 9 bases agree with TRBD1. The CDR3 runs to 15 residues. Trimming cost V 4 bases and J 4 bases; bases outside gene matches: 5. Germline loops: CDR1 MGHRA, CDR2 YSYEKL. The CDR3 loop reads CASSRGTGLNQPQHF. The CDR3 nucleotides read TGCGCCAGCAGCCGAGGGACAGGGTTAAATCAGCCCCAGCATTTT.

This chain uses TRBV6-5 with TRBJ2-6, with TRBD1 matching over 8 bases. The CDR3 extends over 14 amino acids. V lost 6 bases, J lost 10 bases, and 8 bases stayed unmatched. Germline CDR1 reads MNHEY; CDR2 reads SVGAGI. CDR3: CASSHSTGGNVLTF. The CDR3 DNA sequence: TGTGCCAGCAGCCATAGTACAGGGGGTAACGTCCTGACTTTC.

This clone was seen once. The gene calls are TRBV29-1 and TRBJ2-7, with TRBD2 matching over 8 bases. The junction had 11 bases not matched to a gene; V was cut back by 7 bases and J by 0 bases. The germline V gene has CDR1 SQVTM and CDR2 ANQGSEA. The CDR3 is 15 amino acids. The CDR3 DNA sequence: TGCAGCGCTTACGGGGGGGCTAGAGGCTCCTACGAGCAGTACTTC. Translation: CSAYGGARGSYEQYF.

This sequence joins TRBV6-1 and TRBJ2-3; 10 bases are shared with TRBD2. From germline, CDR1 is MNHNS and CDR2 SASEGT. V was pared by 7 bases and J by 1 base, with 2 bases of the junction left unmatched. The CDR3 contains 14 residues. The CDR3 DNA is TGTGCCAGCAATGGACTAGCGGGCACAGATACGCAGTATTTT. It translates to CASNGLAGTDTQYF.

This chain uses TRBV25-1 with TRBJ1-1, with TRBD1 as a possible D gene (6 bases). The germline V gene has CDR1 MGHDK and CDR2 SYGVNS. The CDR3 length is 17 residues. V was pared by 1 base and J by 5 bases, with 20 bases between. CDR3 DNA sequence: TGTGCCAGCAGTGAATTTTATCTGAGGGCAGGGGAGACTGAAGCTTTCTTT. Its translation is CASSEFYLRAGETEAFF. Full variable domain (outside the CDR3, taken from reference TRBV25-1 and TRBJ1-1): EADIYQTPRYLVIGTGKKITLECSQTMGHDKMYWYQQDPGMELHLIHYSYGVNSTEKGDLSSESTVSRIRTEHFPLTLESARPSHTSQYLCASSEFYLRAGETEAFFGQGTRLTVV.

V and J are TRBV7-3 and TRBJ1-2; TRBD1 might be the D (6 bases). There are 13 residues in the CDR3. V shed 5 bases and J shed 8 bases, with 15 bases lying between them. The germline CDR1 and CDR2 sequences are SGHTA and FQGTGA. This CDR3 reads CASSPSGAKGYTF. As DNA, the CDR3 is TGTGCCAGCAGCCCCTCAGGGGCAAAGGGCTACACCTTC.

The V and J genes are TRBV6-5 and TRBJ1-2; possibly TRBD1 for D (6 bases). In germline, CDR1 is MNHEY, CDR2 SVGAGI. The V and J ends lost 7 bases and 3 bases respectively, with 18 bases between them. This CDR3 has 15 amino acids. The CDR3 DNA reads as TGTGCCAGCACCAACGGGACACCTAGGGACTATGGCTACACCTTC. It specifies CASTNGTPRDYGYTF.

A remark on this clone: One end of the junction is discordant with germline, which a read error may explain. CDR3: CSARVPSLTLF. CDR3 in DNA: TGCAGTGCTAGAGTACCGTCCCTTACACTTTTT. The chain has TRBV20-1 and TRBJ1-4; D remains ambiguous. CDR3 length: 11 residues. The germline V gene has CDR1 DFQATT and CDR2 SNEGSKA (reference sequence).

In this sample, this clone turned up a few times. The chain carries TRBV2 and TRBJ2-7; D remains ambiguous. The germline CDR1 and CDR2 sequences are SNHLY and FYNNEI. Trimming took off 5 bases at V and 2 bases at J, with 13 bases between the two ends. There are 14 residues in the CDR3. The CDR3 sequence is CASSPRVPPYEQYF. The CDR3 nucleotides are TGTGCCAGCAGTCCACGCGTACCGCCCTACGAGCAGTACTTC.

The rearrangement links TRBV6-1 to TRBJ1-1; D might be TRBD1 (5 bases). With 1 base removed from V and 0 bases from J, the gap between germline ends came to 6 bases. The CDR3 runs to 14 residues. CDR1 MNHNS and CDR2 SASEGT come from the germline V gene. CDR3 DNA: TGTGCCAGCAGTGAAGGACAGCTGAACACTGAAGCTTTCTTT. It codes for CASSEGQLNTEAFF.

Only one count was recorded for this clone. This chain joins TRBV19 and TRBJ2-7; 12 bases line up with TRBD2. From germline, CDR1 is LNHDA and CDR2 SQIVND (reference sequence). This CDR3 is 17 amino acids long. V dropped 9 bases and J dropped 0; count of bases not matched to a gene: 12. CDR3 sequence reads: CARDTRLAGALSYEQYF. The DNA of the CDR3 is TGTGCCAGAGATACCCGACTAGCGGGAGCCCTCTCCTACGAGCAGTACTTC.

The chain employs TRBV19 and TRBJ2-1; the D is unclear. The V gene lost 5 bases and the J gene lost 5 bases, with 10 bases spanning the gap. The CDR3 totals 13 residues. The germline V gene has CDR1 LNHDA and CDR2 SQIVND (reference sequence). The CDR3: CASSVTGHNEQFF. The CDR3, as DNA: TGTGCCAGTAGTGTTACTGGTCACAATGAGCAGTTCTTC. Full variable domain (missing parts from reference TRBV19 and TRBJ2-1): DGGITQSPKYLFRKEGQNVTLSCEQNLNHDAMYWYRQDPGQGLRLIYYSQIVNDFQKGDIAEGYSVSREKKESFPLTVTSAQKNPTAFYLCASSVTGHNEQFFGPGTRLTVL.